This paragraph reports one TCR beta chain. Its antigen remains unidentified. It has no much larger one-base neighbor in the sample; base qualities were not kept. Library prep was done by the immunoSEQ multiplex PCR assay. The deep sequencing platform assayed about 10^5 TCR templates per sample. Genomic DNA extracted from sorted T cells was the material used for TCRbeta CDR3 sequencing. The study's own analysis went as follows. Clonal analysis of TCRbeta CDR3 data was done in the R programming language. Unstimulated samples were compared with post-reaction CFSE-low samples to define alloreactive CD4+ and CD8+ clones. Regulatory or non-regulatory origin was assigned to alloreactive CD4+ clones by matching of sequences to sorted unstimulated Treg and non-Treg repertoires. This is the immuneACCESS table as TCRdb keeps it, with only in-frame sequences that have V and J called. A part of the clones is gone; compared with another copy, unresolved V genes explain less than half, and the rest is unexplained. The V and J calls and clone size come from that table; D and trimming were worked out from the DNA. This sample holds some 100,000 clones; 94% were observed only once. Under 0.65% of the sample is taken by the ten largest.

The data were taken from a study of siplizumab effects on memory and regulatory T cells (dated by TCRdb to about 2019). With regard to the full study: The study looked at the effect of siplizumab, an anti-CD2 antibody, on alloreactive T-cell subsets in allogeneic mixed lymphocyte reactions made from human PBMCs.

Sorted unstimulated T cells, along with proliferating T cells recovered from mixed lymphocyte reactions, underwent TCRbeta CDR3 sequencing. Fresh whole blood from roughly nine HLA-typed healthy donors was used as the source from which PBMCs were isolated. To map where alloreactive clones came from, CD4+ regulatory T cells in the unstimulated state were FACS-sorted. Here is what the overall study found, with its caveats: The cumulative frequency of alloreactive sequences traceable to unstimulated CD4+ memory T cells was significantly reduced by siplizumab. Of the alloreactive CD4+ clones that could be mapped, the Treg-derived share averaged approximately 69% with siplizumab compared with around 25% in control reactions. The suppressive function of proliferating Tregs from siplizumab cultures was not functionally confirmed. About 75-96% of proliferating CD4+ or CD8+ clones could not be given a naive or memory phenotype. Because sequences below about 10^-5 frequency were poorly captured, only a minor fraction of alloreactive clones could be mapped to unstimulated subsets. Compared with memory T cells, unstimulated naive T cells appeared more diverse, and naive cells seemed to make a substantial contribution to the alloresponse.

Sequences DFQATT (CDR1) and SNEGSKA (CDR2) are obtained from the germline V gene (reference sequence). Trimming at the junction amounts to 6 bases on V and 14 bases on J, and the germline ends lie 11 bases apart. The CDR3, from cysteine to phenylalanine, totals 9 residues. Only the CDR3 DNA stays, 27 bases, in frame from base 1. The sequence derives from a human donor in good health. Sequences were obtained from Tregs sorted from blood. The sequence links TRBV20-1 to TRBJ2-4; the D gene lacks a confident call. At the DNA level, the sequence is TGCAGTGCCAGTGAACCTGAGTACTTC. Translated, it gives CSASEPEYF.